The rows below give T cell receptor beta chains drawn from one sample of a study of vaccination effects on CD4 cells after COVID-19. The table came from immunoSEQ multiplex PCR; TCRdb's copy has only in-frame clones and leaves some out. The sample holds roughly 45,000 clones, approximately 77% seen once. Antigens of these TCRs are unknown. The source material was CD4+ T cells from PBMCs cultured with a peptide pool, sampled before COVID-19 vaccination. Every receptor here comes from a human donor who had a prior SARS-CoV-2 infection. CDR3s include the opening cysteine and the closing phenylalanine or tryptophan. Each record gives: CDR3 DNA, CDR3 protein, D gene, CDR3 length, V gene, clone size, J gene. D genes are given only for firm matches. Some rows have no size entry. The others give once, few or many, or a class for an expanded clone.

DNA: TGTGCCAGCAGCCCCAGGGACTCCTCGGCCGGGGAGCAGTACTTC
CDR3: CASSPRDSSAGEQYF
D: NA
length: 15
V: TRBV3-1/TRBV3-2
size: NA
J: TRBJ2-7

DNA: TGTGCCAGCAGCCCCCGGACAGGGACCTCCTACAATGAGCAGTTCTTC
CDR3: CASSPRTGTSYNEQFF
D: TRBD1
length: 16
V: TRBV9
size: NA
J: TRBJ2-1

DNA: TGTGCCAGCAGCTTGGGGGACAGGGTACAAGAGACCCAGTACTTC
CDR3: CASSLGDRVQETQYF
D: TRBD1
length: 15
V: TRBV5-8
size: NA
J: TRBJ2-5

DNA: TGTGCCAGCAGTGAAGCCGCCTCCTCCTACGAGCAGTACTTC
CDR3: CASSEAASSYEQYF
D: NA
length: 14
V: TRBV6-1
size: NA
J: TRBJ2-7

DNA: TGTGCCAGCAGTGGGGAGGGGCTAAGCAATCAGCCCCAGCATTTT
CDR3: CASSGEGLSNQPQHF
D: NA
length: 15
V: TRBV2
size: NA
J: TRBJ1-5

DNA: TGTGCCAGCAGCGGGGACAGTGAAGCTTTCTTT
CDR3: CASSGDSEAFF
D: TRBD1
length: 11
V: TRBV2
size: NA
J: TRBJ1-1

DNA: TGTGCCAGCAGCTTAGGGGCTAGCGGGAGGGGGTACGGCGAGCAGTACTTC
CDR3: CASSLGASGRGYGEQYF
D: TRBD2
length: 17
V: TRBV7-2
size: NA
J: TRBJ2-7

DNA: TGTGCCATAAGTAGAAATATAGCGGGAGAGGGGGAAGAGACCCAGTACTTC
CDR3: CAISRNIAGEGEETQYF
D: TRBD2
length: 17
V: TRBV10-3
size: NA
J: TRBJ2-5

DNA: TGTGCCAGCAGTCTACAGGGGTTTGCGGATCAGCCCCAGCATTTT
CDR3: CASSLQGFADQPQHF
D: TRBD1
length: 15
V: TRBV6-5
size: once
J: TRBJ1-5

DNA: TGCAGTGCTAGTTGGAGGAGCAACTATGGCTACACCTTC
CDR3: CSASWRSNYGYTF
D: NA
length: 13
V: TRBV20-1
size: NA
J: TRBJ1-2